Here is one T cell receptor beta chain with its context. TCRdb's table, derived via immunoSEQ multiplex PCR, lists solely in-frame clones and lacks some. This sample has under 250,000 clones, with 87% found just once. CDR3 length: 14 residues. The V end was cut by 6 bases, the J end by 3 bases, with 17 bases between. The germline V gene has CDR1 SQVTM and CDR2 ANQGSEA. This study enrolled people aged roughly 18 to 100 from about two dozen US geographic areas. Donors were grouped by their self-reported clinical history. This sample stems from a study of blood T cell repertoires in COVID-19. Across the study: Acute and convalescent COVID-19 specimens originated in the United States, Italy and Spain.

The V call is TRBV29-1, the J call TRBJ1-2; perhaps TRBD1 as D (5 bases). This sequence originates from a woman aged 25 to 39 with acute COVID-19. Sequencing used PBMCs or T cells enriched from blood (not recorded which). The chain's CDR3 is CSVGSGRGDYGYTF. CDR3 bases: TGCAGCGTCGGATCAGGGAGGGGCGACTATGGCTACACCTTC.